One and the same sample provided the 19 T cell receptor beta chains below, sequenced in a study of cytomegalovirus exposure and HLA in healthy donors. Amplification used 60 Vbeta primers and 13 Jbeta primers. TCRdb's copy holds only in-frame clones and misses some; the assay was immunoSEQ multiplex PCR. The sample consists of 140,000 to 150,000 clones, 65% to 85% of them appearing once. Material: PBMCs. The origin of the receptors is a woman aged 40 to 55 in good health and CMV-seropositive.

This chain links TRBV7-2 with TRBJ1-5; TRBD1 matches at 8 bases. The CDR3 contains 15 residues. Trimming cost V 5 bases and J 11 bases; bases outside gene matches: 14. Germline V gene data show CDR1 as SGHTA and CDR2 as FQGNSA. CDR3 nucleotide sequence: TGTGCCAGCAGCCTTCAACAGGGGGGCTTTAGGTCCCAGCATTTT. It encodes CASSLQQGGFRSQHF.

The chain combines TRBV2 with TRBJ2-1; D perhaps matches TRBD1 (5 bases). This CDR3 has 13 amino acids. CDR1 is SNHLY, CDR2 FYNNEI, per germline. V was shortened by 4 bases and J by 10 bases, with 14 bases between the two germline ends. The CDR3 here is CASSGDRPAEQFF. The CDR3 nucleotides read TGTGCCAGCAGTGGAGACAGACCTGCGGAGCAGTTCTTC.

The rearrangement joins TRBV19 to TRBJ2-5, with 7 bases lining up with TRBD1. V shed 10 bases, J shed 4 bases, and the junction held 12 bases outside the gene matches. Looked up from germline, CDR1 is LNHDA and CDR2 is SQIVND (reference sequence). The CDR3 has 14 residues. The CDR3 spells CATKGAYQGETQYF. In DNA form, the CDR3 reads TGTGCCACTAAGGGGGCCTACCAGGGAGAGACCCAGTACTTC.

The rearrangement links TRBV15 to TRBJ1-5; D gene unclear. The CDR3 totals 14 residues. Germline V gives CDR1 LNHNV, CDR2 YYDKDF (reference sequence). V was shortened by 3 bases and J by 2 bases, with 8 bases between the two germline ends. The CDR3 DNA is TGTGCCACCAGCAGCTCCGCGGGCAATCAGCCCCAGCATTTT. As protein: CATSSSAGNQPQHF.

This clone has a single count. V is TRBV6-5 and J is TRBJ2-7; 10 bases match TRBD2. The CDR3 is 14 amino acids. V trimming: 7 bases; J trimming: 6 bases; junction bases outside the gene matches: 9. Germline V gene data show CDR1 as MNHEY and CDR2 as SVGAGI. CDR3 residues: CASKLSGGTPEQYF. In nucleotides, the CDR3 is TGTGCCAGCAAACTTAGCGGGGGGACTCCCGAGCAGTACTTC.

This clone showed up just a few times. The chain joins TRBV29-1 to TRBJ1-5, with a tentative D call TRBD1 (5 bases). Germline CDR1 and CDR2: SQVTM and ANQGSEA. CDR3 length: 14 residues. V shed 7 bases and J shed 4 bases, with 17 bases lying between them. CDR3: CSALGAGINQPQHF. The CDR3 DNA reads as TGCAGCGCCCTAGGGGCGGGGATTAATCAGCCCCAGCATTTT.

With regard to this clone: The sample contains more than one DNA sequence encoding this CDR3. The rearrangement uses TRBV30 and TRBJ2-7; a possible D gene is TRBD2 (6 bases). V was trimmed by 2 bases and J by 0 bases, leaving 11 bases between them. CDR3 length: 14 residues. The germline CDR1 and CDR2 sequences are GTSNPN and SVGIG (reference sequence). The CDR3 DNA follows: TGTGCCTGGAGTCGTGGGGGGAGCTCCTACGAGCAGTACTTC. It translates to CAWSRGGSSYEQYF.

The CDR3 coding sequence is TGTGCCAGCAGCTTGGCTTCAGGCCTATCCAACGAGCAGTACTTC. It specifies CASSLASGLSNEQYF. The chain employs TRBV5-4 and TRBJ2-7; D remains unclear. The germline V gene encodes CDR1 SGHNT and CDR2 YYREEE (reference sequence). The CDR3 length is 15 residues. The V end was cut by 0 bases, the J end by 5 bases, with 15 bases between.

Only one count was recorded for this clone. The chain links TRBV14 to TRBJ2-3; TRBD1 matches at 8 bases. Looked up from germline, CDR1 is SGHDN and CDR2 is FVKESK. The CDR3 covers 15 residues. Germline trimming cut 3 bases from V and 2 bases from J; bases unmatched to any gene: 4. CDR3 amino acids: CASSQADRATDTQYF. The CDR3 coding sequence is TGTGCCAGCAGCCAGGCGGACAGGGCCACAGATACGCAGTATTTT.

The chain has TRBV14 and TRBJ1-3; D not resolved. CDR1 and CDR2 (germline): SGHDN, FVKESK. CDR3 size: 16 residues. V lost 4 bases, J lost 0 bases, and 13 bases lay in between. The CDR3 loop reads CASSPRTPGSGNTIYF. As DNA, the CDR3 is TGTGCCAGCAGCCCACGCACGCCGGGCTCTGGAAACACCATATATTTT.

The chain joins TRBV19 to TRBJ1-2, with D perhaps TRBD1 (6 bases). V shed 0 bases and J shed 8 bases, with 16 bases lying between them. This CDR3 is built from 15 residues. Germline V gene sequence: CDR1 LNHDA, CDR2 SQIVND (reference sequence). The CDR3: CASSIDHRESYGYTF. Written as DNA, the CDR3 is TGTGCCAGTAGTATAGATCACAGGGAATCGTACGGCTACACCTTC.

V gene TRBV5-4 combines with J gene TRBJ2-1; 8 bases are shared with TRBD2. Germline V CDR1 and CDR2: SGHNT, YYREEE (reference sequence). The V and J ends lost 1 base and 10 bases, in that order; junction bases with no gene match: 7. CDR3 length equals 14 residues. The CDR3: CASSLMTSEMEQFF. CDR3 DNA: TGTGCCAGCAGCTTGATGACTAGCGAAATGGAGCAGTTCTTC.

The V and J genes are TRBV7-6 and TRBJ2-5, with 9 bases that match TRBD2. TRBJ2-7 explains the end of the DNA better; the J call may be wrong. Germline loops: CDR1 SGHVS, CDR2 FNYEAQ. CDR3 length: 14 residues. In nucleotides, the CDR3 is TGTGCCAGCAGGCGGGGGACTAGCAGCTACGAGCAGTACTTC. This gives the protein CASRRGTSSYEQYF.

The chain links TRBV19 to TRBJ2-1; no clear D gene. This CDR3 has 13 amino acids. CDR1 and CDR2 from the germline V gene are LNHDA and SQIVND (reference sequence). Trimming pared 1 base from V and 6 bases from J, leaving 7 bases between. The CDR3 spells CASSIGAGNEQFF. The CDR3 region has the DNA TGTGCCAGTAGTATAGGCGCAGGCAATGAGCAGTTCTTC. Combining the CDR3 with reference TRBV19 and TRBJ2-1 gives the whole variable domain DGGITQSPKYLFRKEGQNVTLSCEQNLNHDAMYWYRQDPGQGLRLIYYSQIVNDFQKGDIAEGYSVSREKKESFPLTVTSAQKNPTAFYLCASSIGAGNEQFFGPGTRLTVL.

The gene calls are TRBV18 and TRBJ2-3; D possibly corresponds to TRBD2 (5 bases). The CDR3 loop spans 15 amino acids. Deletions cut 2 bases from V and 1 base from J, with 10 bases between. Germline values: CDR1 KGHSH, CDR2 LQKENI. CDR3 bases: TGTGCCAGCTCACCATCGCTAGCCGGCACAGATACGCAGTATTTT. It yields the protein CASSPSLAGTDTQYF. The full variable domain, rest sourced from reference TRBV18 and TRBJ2-3, is NAGVMQNPRHLVRRRGQEARLRCSPMKGHSHVYWYRQLPEEGLKFMVYLQKENIIDESGMPKERFSAEFPKEGPSILRIQQVVRGDSAAYFCASSPSLAGTDTQYFGPGTRLTVL.

This chain uses TRBV9 with TRBJ2-1; 8 positions match TRBD1. Trimming removed 8 bases from V and 3 bases from J; junction bases left unmatched: 16. The germline gives CDR1 SGDLS, CDR2 YYNGEE. The CDR3 is 17 amino acids. The CDR3 DNA reads as TGTGCCAGTCAGGGGGCCGGGCCGACTCAGCGCTACAATGAGCAGTTCTTC. Translating gives CASQGAGPTQRYNEQFF.

The chain couples TRBV30 to TRBJ2-3; 8 nucleotides match TRBD2. Germline V lookup: CDR1 GTSNPN, CDR2 SVGIG (reference sequence). The CDR3 sequence is 14 residues long. With 2 bases clipped from V and 3 bases from J, the junction kept 4 bases outside the gene matches. CDR3 nucleotide sequence: TGTGCCTGGAGTAGCGGGAGCCTAACAGATACGCAGTATTTT. Protein sequence: CAWSSGSLTDTQYF.

The rearrangement links TRBV9 to TRBJ1-2; no clear D gene. V dropped 7 bases and J dropped 7 bases, with 14 bases sitting between them. This CDR3 contains 12 residues. Germline V gives CDR1 SGDLS, CDR2 YYNGEE. The CDR3: CASADLTTGYTF. In nucleotides, the CDR3 is TGTGCCAGCGCCGATCTTACTACTGGCTACACCTTC. Full variable domain (rest looked up from reference TRBV9 and TRBJ1-2): DSGVTQTPKHLITATGQRVTLRCSPRSGDLSVYWYQQSLDQGLQFLIQYYNGEERAKGNILERFSAQQFPDLHSELNLSSLELGDSALYFCASADLTTGYTFGSGTRLTVV.

The rearrangement joins TRBV6-5 to TRBJ2-5; 7 bases align to TRBD2. V lost 5 bases to trimming and J lost 5 bases; unmatched junction nucleotides: 5. Per germline, CDR1 MNHEY and CDR2 SVGAGI. The CDR3 is 13 amino acids. The CDR3 spells CASSLGLWETQYF. The CDR3 DNA sequence: TGTGCCAGCAGTCTGGGACTATGGGAGACCCAGTACTTC.